This TCR beta chain was recorded in a study of blood T cells in healthy people across ages. Study-level findings and limits: A roughly linear age-dependent decrease characterized TCR beta diversity per million T cells. Higher diversity, along with more naive CD4+ cells, distinguished long-lived donors from aged donors.

With a J-beta primer mix and a sample-barcoded 5' primer, a second PCR ran 7 to 11 cycles. TCRdb independently ran MiXCR on the 5' RACE reads; one entry per CDR3 protein. The sample has hundreds of thousands of distinct CDR3 sequences; over 40% are singletons. The germline V gene has CDR1 SGHRS and CDR2 YFSETQ. The CDR3 runs to 14 residues. In this sample, this clonotype turned up many times. Its antigen is not identified. One junction end disagrees with the germline gene, perhaps due to a read error. This TCR was sampled from a woman older than 75 in good health. The sequenced sample was blood. This rearrangement joins TRBV5-1 to TRBJ2-6; D might be TRBD1 (5 bases). The CDR3 is CASSTGSGANVLTF. In nucleotides, the CDR3 is TGTGCCAGCAGTACAGGCTCTGGGGCCAACGTCCTGACTTTC.